The 4 T cell receptor beta chains below all came from one sample that was sequenced in a study of blood T cell repertoires in COVID-19. Only in-frame clones appear in the TCRdb table, and some are missing; sequencing was by immunoSEQ multiplex PCR. The sample records about 320,000 clones, roughly 90% being singletons. Sequenced input: PBMCs or T cells enriched from blood (not recorded which). These receptors originate from a man aged 55 to 70 who had recovered from COVID-19.

The rearrangement uses TRBV2 and TRBJ2-7; D is ambiguous. The CDR3 spans 15 residues. Germline V lookup: CDR1 SNHLY, CDR2 FYNNEI. The V gene lost 3 bases and the J gene lost 9 bases, with 21 bases spanning the gap. The CDR3 protein is CASSDSPDPPTGQYF. The DNA of the CDR3 is TGTGCCAGCAGTGATTCCCCAGACCCTCCTACGGGGCAGTACTTC.

The chain combines TRBV6-1 with TRBJ2-2; TRBD1 is a possible D gene (5 bases). V was pared by 2 bases and J by 3 bases, with 16 bases between. The CDR3 is made up of 17 amino acids. Germline V gives CDR1 MNHNS, CDR2 SASEGT. This CDR3 is CASSETRTSLDTGELFF. The CDR3 nucleotides read TGTGCCAGCAGTGAAACGAGGACATCCCTGGACACCGGGGAGCTGTTTTTT.

The rearrangement joins TRBV7-9 to TRBJ1-2; 12 positions match TRBD1. Germline V CDR1 and CDR2: SEHNR, FQNEAQ (reference sequence). V trimming: 5 bases; J trimming: 4 bases; junction bases outside the gene matches: 5. CDR3 size: 15 residues. This CDR3 is CASSLGTGGFYGYTF. Here the CDR3 DNA reads TGTGCCAGCAGCCTTGGGACAGGGGGCTTCTATGGCTACACCTTC.

This clone has only one observation. V gene TRBV27 combines with J gene TRBJ2-1; D is undetermined. CDR3 length equals 15 residues. The V gene lost 6 bases and the J gene lost 2 bases, with 14 bases spanning the gap. CDR1 MNHEY and CDR2 SMNVEV come from the germline V gene (reference sequence). The CDR3: CASSPRVLAYNEQFF. The DNA of the CDR3 is TGTGCCAGCAGCCCTCGGGTATTGGCCTACAATGAGCAGTTCTTC.